This T cell receptor (beta chain) was recorded in a study of beta chain features in type 1 diabetes. Overall study context: The patient and healthy donor groups were comparable for age, gender and cell yields.

What was sequenced were expressed TCRB transcripts, since all of the isolated RNA had been reverse transcribed. Data came from immunoSEQ multiplex PCR; TCRdb stores just in-frame clones and leaves some out. The table has under 800,000 clones, around 16% seen once. The sequenced sample consisted of naive CD4+ T cells from blood. The clonotype was recovered from a man aged 18 to 30 in good health.

CDR3: CASRVGQGTNQPQHF. The CDR3 nucleotides read TGTGCCAGTAGGGTGGGACAGGGGACCAATCAGCCCCAGCATTTT. V usage is TRBV19 and J usage is TRBJ1-5; 10 nucleotides agree with TRBD1. Per the germline V gene, CDR1 is LNHDA and CDR2 is SQIVND (reference sequence). CDR3 size: 15 residues. Trimming removed 6 bases from V and 3 bases from J; junction bases left unmatched: 5.